The 10 T cell receptor beta chains presented below share a single source sample, sequenced in a study of cytomegalovirus exposure and HLA in healthy donors. The study ran its PCR with 60 Vbeta and 13 Jbeta primers. Using immunoSEQ multiplex PCR, the repertoire was profiled, and TCRdb retains in-frame clones only, with some absent. The sample has roughly 100,000 clones; 10% are singletons. Sample: PBMCs. The receptors come from a man aged 35-49 years in good health and CMV-seropositive.

This chain connects TRBV7-2 to TRBJ2-7; 8 bases line up with TRBD2. After removal of 5 bases from V and 2 bases from J, the junction contained 11 bases not matched to a gene. This CDR3 contains 16 residues. Germline CDR1 SGHTA, CDR2 FQGNSA. Here the CDR3 DNA reads TGTGCCAGCAGCCTTGAGCGGGAGCGGCCTACCTACGAGCAGTACTTC. Its protein is CASSLERERPTYEQYF.

The table lists this clone with a few counts. This rearrangement joins TRBV7-9 to TRBJ1-5; D may be TRBD1 (5 bases). This CDR3 region has 13 residues. Deletions cut 7 bases from V and 5 bases from J, with 12 bases between. Germline CDR1 SEHNR, CDR2 FQNEAQ (reference sequence). The CDR3 loop is CASNQGSDQPQHF. As DNA, the CDR3 is TGTGCCAGCAATCAGGGAAGTGATCAGCCCCAGCATTTT.

The genes are TRBV6-6 and TRBJ1-1; 9 bases fit TRBD1. The CDR3 spans 12 residues. Germline V gene sequence: CDR1 MNHNY, CDR2 SVGAGI (reference sequence). The trim removed 7 bases at V and 9 bases at J, leaving 6 bases unmatched. CDR3 in DNA: TGTGCCAGCACCCATGACAGGGGGAAAGCTTTCTTT. It translates to CASTHDRGKAFF.

This clone appeared a few times. The chain couples TRBV5-1 to TRBJ2-1, with 11 bases fitting TRBD1. Trimming cost V 4 bases and J 8 bases; bases outside gene matches: 5. Per the germline V gene, CDR1 is SGHRS and CDR2 is YFSETQ. The CDR3 extends over 14 amino acids. The CDR3 nucleotides are TGCGCCAGCAGCGCCGGACAGGGGGCGGATGAGCAGTTCTTC. Translating it yields CASSAGQGADEQFF.

This sequence joins TRBV10-3 and TRBJ2-5, with D perhaps matching TRBD1 (5 bases). The assigned J gene may be wrong: the sequence end matches TRBJ2-7 better. CDR3 length: 14 residues. CDR1 and CDR2 (germline): ENHRY, SYGVKD. The CDR3 here is CAISGGRASYEQYF. The DNA of the CDR3 is TGTGCCATCAGTGGGGGCAGGGCCAGCTACGAGCAGTACTTC.

This clone was counted at least ten times. CDR3: CASRRRGDSPLHF. As DNA, the CDR3 is TGTGCCAGCAGAAGGAGAGGAGATTCACCCCTCCACTTT. The gene calls are TRBV2 and TRBJ1-6; D is unclear. The CDR3 contains 13 residues. Germline lookup yields CDR1 SNHLY and CDR2 FYNNEI. V lost 6 bases to trimming and J lost 8 bases, with 11 bases between them.

The chain combines TRBV4-1 with TRBJ1-4; the D is unclear. The CDR3 spans 16 residues. V was cut by 0 bases and J by 5 bases, with 13 bases left in between. The germline CDR1 and CDR2 sequences are MGHRA and YSYEKL. This chain's CDR3 is CASSQDHNRENEKLFF. The CDR3 DNA sequence: TGCGCCAGCAGCCAAGATCACAATAGGGAGAATGAAAAACTGTTTTTT.

This rearrangement joins TRBV12-1 to TRBJ1-5. TRBV12-1 is assigned pseudogene status. The CDR3 loop spans 16 amino acids. The CDR3 spells CASSFKGGEQNQPQHF. As DNA, the CDR3 is TGTGCCAGCAGCTTTAAAGGGGGGGAGCAAAATCAGCCCCAGCATTTT.

This clone appeared a few times. The chain is built from TRBV5-1 and TRBJ2-1; D not certain. The V end was cut by 2 bases, the J end by 6 bases, with 9 bases between. This CDR3 region has 13 residues. Germline assignment: CDR1 SGHRS and CDR2 YFSETQ. The CDR3 spells CASSFPGGNEQFF. The CDR3 nucleotides read TGCGCCAGCAGCTTCCCGGGTGGCAATGAGCAGTTCTTC.

This clone showed up just a few times. V gene TRBV9 combines with J gene TRBJ2-7; possible D gene TRBD1, 6 bases. The CDR3 consists of 14 residues. Trimming removed 0 bases from V and 3 bases from J, with 10 bases in between. Germline CDR1 reads SGDLS; CDR2 reads YYNGEE. CDR3 sequence (DNA): TGTGCCAGCAGCGTAGGACAGGACCTCTACGAGCAGTACTTC. This gives the protein CASSVGQDLYEQYF.